This T cell receptor (delta chain) was recorded in a study of gamma-delta T cells after stem cell transplantation. This clone is medium-sized within its sample. TCRdb reapplied CATT to the RT-PCR reads. The sample gives about 2,600 delta-chain clones, 1.6% of which show up once; around 44% is in the top ten. The sequence was collected from a human donor. It is not recorded whose cells these are; they may come from a transplant donor. The sample consisted of gamma-delta T cells.

CDR3 nucleotides: TGTGCCTGTGTCCCCCTGGGGGGGATTTCCGCCGGGGACACCGATAAACTCATCTTT. Encoded protein: CACVPLGGISAGDTDKLIF. The rearrangement joins TRDV2 to TRDJ1, with 7 positions matching TRDD3. Germline CDR1 reads GEAIGNYY; CDR2 reads EKD. CDR3 length: 19 residues. V trimming: 5 bases; J trimming: 0 bases; junction bases outside the gene matches: 20.